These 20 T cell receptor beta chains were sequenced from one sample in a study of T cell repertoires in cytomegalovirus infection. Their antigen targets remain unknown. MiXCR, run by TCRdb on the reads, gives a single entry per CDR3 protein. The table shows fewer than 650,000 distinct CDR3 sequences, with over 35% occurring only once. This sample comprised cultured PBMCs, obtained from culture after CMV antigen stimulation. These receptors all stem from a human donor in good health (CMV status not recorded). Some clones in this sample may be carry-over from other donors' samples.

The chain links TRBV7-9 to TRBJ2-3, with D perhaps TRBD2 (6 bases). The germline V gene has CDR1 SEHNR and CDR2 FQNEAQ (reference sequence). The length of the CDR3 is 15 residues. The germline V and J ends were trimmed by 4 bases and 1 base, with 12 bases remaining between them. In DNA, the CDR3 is TGTGCCAGCAGCTCCGGGACTCTCCGCACAGATACGCAGTATTTT. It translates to CASSSGTLRTDTQYF.

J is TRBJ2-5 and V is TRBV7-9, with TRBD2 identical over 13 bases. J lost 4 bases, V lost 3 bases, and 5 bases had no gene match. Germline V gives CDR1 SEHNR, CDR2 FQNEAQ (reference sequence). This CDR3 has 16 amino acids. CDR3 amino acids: CASSFGLAGVSETQYF. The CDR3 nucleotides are TGTGCCAGCAGCTTTGGACTAGCGGGAGTATCAGAGACCCAGTACTTC.

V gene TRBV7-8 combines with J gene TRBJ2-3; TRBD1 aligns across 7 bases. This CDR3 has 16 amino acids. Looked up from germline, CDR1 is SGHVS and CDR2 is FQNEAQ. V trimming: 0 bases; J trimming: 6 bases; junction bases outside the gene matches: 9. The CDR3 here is CASSLAIRGPSDTQYF. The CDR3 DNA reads TGTGCCAGCAGCTTAGCGATTAGGGGGCCGTCTGATACGCAGTATTTT. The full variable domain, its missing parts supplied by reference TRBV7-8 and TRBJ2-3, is GAGVSQSPRYKVAKRGQDVALRCDPISGHVSLFWYQQALGQGPEFLTYFQNEAQLDKSGLPSDRFFAERPEGSVSTLKIQRTQQEDSAVYLCASSLAIRGPSDTQYFGPGTRLTVL.

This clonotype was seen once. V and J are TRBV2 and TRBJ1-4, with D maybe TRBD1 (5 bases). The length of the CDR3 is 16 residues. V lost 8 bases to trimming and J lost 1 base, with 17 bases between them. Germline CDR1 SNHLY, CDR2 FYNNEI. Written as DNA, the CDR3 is TGTGCCAGCGGGGACCGTACTGGAGGAACTAATGAAAAACTGTTTTTT. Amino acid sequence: CASGDRTGGTNEKLFF.

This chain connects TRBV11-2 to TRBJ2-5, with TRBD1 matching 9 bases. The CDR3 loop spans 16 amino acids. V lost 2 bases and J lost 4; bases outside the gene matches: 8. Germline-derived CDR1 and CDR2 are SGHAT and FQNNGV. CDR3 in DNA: TGTGCCAGCAGCTTATCTGGACAGGGGACGAGAGAGACCCAGTACTTC. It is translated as CASSLSGQGTRETQYF.

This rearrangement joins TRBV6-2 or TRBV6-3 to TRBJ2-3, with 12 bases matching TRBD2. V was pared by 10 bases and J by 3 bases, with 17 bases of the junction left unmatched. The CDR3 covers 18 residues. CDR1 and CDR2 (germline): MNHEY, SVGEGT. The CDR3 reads CANKKPTTSGGSTDTQYF. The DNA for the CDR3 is TGTGCCAACAAGAAACCGACGACTAGCGGGGGATCGACAGATACGCAGTATTTT.

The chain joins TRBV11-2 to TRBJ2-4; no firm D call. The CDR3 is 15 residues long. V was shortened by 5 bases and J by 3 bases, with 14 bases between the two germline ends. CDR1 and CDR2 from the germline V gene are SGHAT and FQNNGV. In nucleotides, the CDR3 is TGTGCCAGCAGCCCAACGGACGACGGCAAAAACATTCAGTACTTC. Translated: CASSPTDDGKNIQYF.

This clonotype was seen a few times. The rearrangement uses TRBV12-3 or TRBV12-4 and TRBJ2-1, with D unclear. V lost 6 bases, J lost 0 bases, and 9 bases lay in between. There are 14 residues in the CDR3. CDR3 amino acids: CASSRSSSYNEQFF. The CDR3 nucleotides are TGTGCCAGCAGCCGATCGAGCTCCTACAATGAGCAGTTCTTC.

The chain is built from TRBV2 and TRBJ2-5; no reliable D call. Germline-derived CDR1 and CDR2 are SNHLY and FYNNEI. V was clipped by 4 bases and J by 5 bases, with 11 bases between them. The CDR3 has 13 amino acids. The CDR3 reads CASSGVDSETQYF. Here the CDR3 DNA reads TGTGCCAGCAGTGGGGTGGATTCCGAGACCCAGTACTTC.

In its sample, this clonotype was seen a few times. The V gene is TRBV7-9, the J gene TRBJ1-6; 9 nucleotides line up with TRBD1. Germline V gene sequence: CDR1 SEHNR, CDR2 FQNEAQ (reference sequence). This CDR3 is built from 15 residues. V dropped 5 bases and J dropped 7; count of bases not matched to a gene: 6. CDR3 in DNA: TGTGCCAGCAGCCCCGGGACAGGGAAGAATTCACCCCTCCACTTT. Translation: CASSPGTGKNSPLHF.

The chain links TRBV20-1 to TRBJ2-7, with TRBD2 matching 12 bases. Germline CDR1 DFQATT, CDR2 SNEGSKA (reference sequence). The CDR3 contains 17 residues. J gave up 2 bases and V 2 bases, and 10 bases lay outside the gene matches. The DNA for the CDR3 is TGCAGTGCTAGAAAGAGGACTAGCGGGGTGTTTGCCTACGAGCAGTACTTC. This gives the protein CSARKRTSGVFAYEQYF.

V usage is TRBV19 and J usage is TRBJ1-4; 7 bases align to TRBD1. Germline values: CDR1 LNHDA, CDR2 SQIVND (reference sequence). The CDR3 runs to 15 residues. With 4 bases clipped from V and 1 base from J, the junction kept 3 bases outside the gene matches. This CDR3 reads CASSTGQLTNEKLFF. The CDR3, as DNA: TGTGCCAGTAGTACGGGACAGCTAACTAATGAAAAACTGTTTTTT.

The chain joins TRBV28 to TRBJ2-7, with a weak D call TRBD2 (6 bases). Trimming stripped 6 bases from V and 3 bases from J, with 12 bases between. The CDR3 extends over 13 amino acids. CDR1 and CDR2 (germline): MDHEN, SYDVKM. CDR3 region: CASRRLGGYEQYF. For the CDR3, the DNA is TGTGCCAGCAGACGACTAGGAGGCTACGAGCAGTACTTC. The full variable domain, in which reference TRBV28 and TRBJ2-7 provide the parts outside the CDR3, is DVKVTQSSRYLVKRTGEKVFLECVQDMDHENMFWYRQDPGLGLRLIYFSYDVKMKEKGDIPEGYSVSREKKERFSLILESASTNQTSMYLCASRRLGGYEQYFGPGTRLTVT.

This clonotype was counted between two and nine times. The chain's CDR3 is CASSKGLGEVGEQFF. CDR3 sequence (DNA): TGCGCCAGCTCTAAGGGACTCGGCGAAGTGGGGGAGCAGTTCTTC. The chain joins TRBV4-1 to TRBJ2-1; TRBD2 is a possible D gene (6 bases). The germline gives CDR1 MGHRA, CDR2 YSYEKL. This CDR3 contains 15 residues. Trimming pared 8 bases from V and 10 bases from J, leaving 24 bases between.

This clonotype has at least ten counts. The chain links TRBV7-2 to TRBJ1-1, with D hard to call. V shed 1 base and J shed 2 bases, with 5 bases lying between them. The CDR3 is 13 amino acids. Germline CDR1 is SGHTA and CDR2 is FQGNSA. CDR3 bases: TGTGCCAGCAGCTTAGGGCACAACACTGAAGCTTTCTTT. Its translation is CASSLGHNTEAFF.

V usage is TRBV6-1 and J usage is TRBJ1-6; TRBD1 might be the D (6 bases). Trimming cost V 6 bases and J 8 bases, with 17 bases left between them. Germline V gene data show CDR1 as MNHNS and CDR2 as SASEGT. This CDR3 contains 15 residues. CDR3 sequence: CASSQTTGLDSPLHF. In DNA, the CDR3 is TGTGCCAGCAGCCAAACAACAGGGCTCGATTCACCCCTCCACTTT.

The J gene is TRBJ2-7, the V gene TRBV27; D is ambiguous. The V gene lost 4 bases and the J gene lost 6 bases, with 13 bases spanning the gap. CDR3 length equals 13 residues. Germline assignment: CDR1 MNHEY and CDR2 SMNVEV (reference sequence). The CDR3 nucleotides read TGTGCCAGCAGTTCGATCGACAAGGGCGAGCAGTACTTC. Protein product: CASSSIDKGEQYF.

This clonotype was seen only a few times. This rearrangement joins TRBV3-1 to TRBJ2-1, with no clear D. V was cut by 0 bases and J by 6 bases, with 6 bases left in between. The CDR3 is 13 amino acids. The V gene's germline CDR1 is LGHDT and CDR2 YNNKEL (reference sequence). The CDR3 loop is CASSQDRLNEQFF. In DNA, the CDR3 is TGTGCCAGCAGCCAAGATCGCCTCAATGAGCAGTTCTTC.

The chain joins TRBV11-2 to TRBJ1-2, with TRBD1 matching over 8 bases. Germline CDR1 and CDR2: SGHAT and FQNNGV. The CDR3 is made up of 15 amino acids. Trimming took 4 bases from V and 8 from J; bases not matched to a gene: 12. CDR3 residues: CASSSPRTGSSGYTF. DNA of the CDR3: TGTGCCAGCAGCTCTCCGAGGACAGGGTCGTCGGGCTACACCTTC.

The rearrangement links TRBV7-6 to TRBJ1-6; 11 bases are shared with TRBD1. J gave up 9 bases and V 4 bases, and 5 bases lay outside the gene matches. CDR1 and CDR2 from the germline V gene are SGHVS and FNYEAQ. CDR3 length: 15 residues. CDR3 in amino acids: CASSSGQGEGSPLHF. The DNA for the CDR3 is TGTGCCAGCAGCTCGGGACAGGGGGAAGGTTCACCCCTCCACTTT.